This T cell receptor beta chain originates from a study of blood T cell repertoires in COVID-19. This clone has just one count. The CDR3 is 16 amino acids. Trimming took off 0 bases at V and 4 bases at J, with 13 bases between the two ends. Germline V CDR1 and CDR2: SEHNR, FQNEAQ (reference sequence). Clones were sequenced by immunoSEQ multiplex PCR, and TCRdb holds only the in-frame ones, with some missing. The sample shows about 40,000 clones, around 77% of them seen only once. The clonotype was recovered from an elderly woman with acute or convalescent COVID-19. What was sequenced was peripheral blood. This chain connects TRBV7-9 to TRBJ1-3; no definite D call. The CDR3 sequence is CASSLATDSRGNTIYF. The CDR3 region has the DNA TGTGCCAGCAGCTTAGCCACGGACTCCCGAGGAAACACCATATATTTT.